This note documents a single T cell receptor beta chain sequence. The data belong to a study of control samples from healthy donors and cancer patients. This table comes from immunoSEQ multiplex PCR, and its TCRdb copy is limited to in-frame clones, with some not included. The sample holds roughly 200,000 clones; approximately 92% are singletons and the top ten take more than 1.1%. Deletions cut 3 bases from V and 4 bases from J, with 11 bases between. Germline assignment: CDR1 DFQATT and CDR2 SNEGSKA (reference sequence). This CDR3 contains 13 residues. Sequencing input: blood. This receptor was identified in a man between 18 and 29 years old in good health. The chain employs TRBV20-1 and TRBJ2-3; D may correspond to TRBD1 or TRBD2 (5 bases each). The CDR3 spells CSASGAGADTQYF. CDR3 bases: TGCAGTGCTAGTGGGGCGGGTGCAGATACGCAGTATTTT.